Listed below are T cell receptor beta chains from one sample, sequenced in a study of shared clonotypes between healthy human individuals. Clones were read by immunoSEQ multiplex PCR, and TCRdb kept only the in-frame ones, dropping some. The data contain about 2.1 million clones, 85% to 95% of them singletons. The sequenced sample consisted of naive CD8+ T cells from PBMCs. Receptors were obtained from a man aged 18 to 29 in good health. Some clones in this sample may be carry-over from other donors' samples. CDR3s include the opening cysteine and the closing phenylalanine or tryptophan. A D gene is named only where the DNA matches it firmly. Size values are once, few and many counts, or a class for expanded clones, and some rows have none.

CDR3aa: CASSHGQFSSYNEQFF; CDR3nt: TGCGCCAGCAGCCATGGACAGTTTTCCTCCTACAATGAGCAGTTCTTC; j_gene: TRBJ2-1; d_gene: NA; abundance: NA; v_gene: TRBV4-3
CDR3aa: CASSARGLATLHNEQFF; CDR3nt: TGTGCCAGCAGCGCCCGGGGACTAGCAACGCTCCACAATGAGCAGTTCTTC; j_gene: TRBJ2-1; d_gene: TRBD2; abundance: NA; v_gene: TRBV9
CDR3aa: CASSEAALNYGYTF; CDR3nt: TGTGCCAGCAGTGAGGCAGCCTTAAACTATGGCTACACCTTC; j_gene: TRBJ1-2; d_gene: NA; abundance: NA; v_gene: TRBV25-1
CDR3aa: CATKDRGLLNIQYF; CDR3nt: TGTGCCACCAAGGACAGGGGACTTTTAAACATTCAGTACTTC; j_gene: TRBJ2-4; d_gene: TRBD1; abundance: NA; v_gene: TRBV19
CDR3aa: CASSQDPYGYTF; CDR3nt: TGCGCCAGCAGCCAAGATCCGTATGGCTACACCTTC; j_gene: TRBJ1-2; d_gene: NA; abundance: NA; v_gene: TRBV4-1
CDR3aa: CASRREGREETQYF; CDR3nt: TGTGCCAGCAGGCGGGAGGGCCGGGAAGAGACCCAGTACTTC; j_gene: TRBJ2-5; d_gene: TRBD2; abundance: NA; v_gene: TRBV28
CDR3aa: CASSLGQGLNQPQHF; CDR3nt: TGTGCCAGCAGCTTGGGGCAAGGTTTGAATCAGCCCCAGCATTTT; j_gene: TRBJ1-5; d_gene: NA; abundance: NA; v_gene: TRBV5-4
CDR3aa: CASSVAAYNEQFF; CDR3nt: TGCGCCAGCAGCGTAGCGGCCTACAATGAGCAGTTCTTC; j_gene: TRBJ2-1; d_gene: NA; abundance: NA; v_gene: TRBV10-2
CDR3aa: CASSLMGRDEKLFF; CDR3nt: TGTGCCAGCAGTTTAATGGGTCGGGATGAAAAACTGTTTTTT; j_gene: TRBJ1-4; d_gene: NA; abundance: once; v_gene: TRBV27
CDR3aa: CSASTWTSETYNEQFF; CDR3nt: TGCAGCGCCTCTACTTGGACTAGTGAAACCTACAATGAGCAGTTCTTC; j_gene: TRBJ2-1; d_gene: TRBD2; abundance: NA; v_gene: TRBV29-1
CDR3aa: CASSFILTGVGTDTQYF; CDR3nt: TGTGCCAGCAGTTTCATTCTGACAGGGGTCGGCACAGATACGCAGTATTTT; j_gene: TRBJ2-3; d_gene: TRBD1; abundance: NA; v_gene: TRBV27
CDR3aa: CASRRGRNGYTF; CDR3nt: TGTGCCAGCAGGAGGGGTAGGAATGGCTACACCTTC; j_gene: TRBJ1-2; d_gene: NA; abundance: few; v_gene: TRBV2
CDR3aa: CASSLAGGDEKLFF; CDR3nt: TGTGCCAGCAGCTTAGCAGGGGGTGATGAAAAACTGTTTTTT; j_gene: TRBJ1-4; d_gene: NA; abundance: NA; v_gene: TRBV7-9
CDR3aa: CASSPDAGLAGPAYEQYF; CDR3nt: TGTGCCAGCAGCCCAGATGCGGGACTAGCGGGACCAGCCTACGAGCAGTACTTC; j_gene: TRBJ2-7; d_gene: TRBD2; abundance: NA; v_gene: TRBV7-9
CDR3aa: CASSFRGGGGEQYF; CDR3nt: TGTGCCAGCAGCTTTCGGGGGGGAGGCGGAGAGCAGTACTTC; j_gene: TRBJ2-7; d_gene: TRBD2; abundance: once; v_gene: TRBV5-4
CDR3aa: CASSSGTEGNQPQHF; CDR3nt: TGTGCCAGCAGCTCAGGCACCGAGGGCAATCAGCCCCAGCATTTT; j_gene: TRBJ1-5; d_gene: NA; abundance: NA; v_gene: TRBV7-9
CDR3aa: CASSRDRGRNIQYF; CDR3nt: TGTGCCAGCAGCAGGGACAGGGGGAGAAACATTCAGTACTTC; j_gene: TRBJ2-4; d_gene: TRBD1; abundance: NA; v_gene: TRBV5-6
CDR3aa: CSTGLPNEQFF; CDR3nt: TGCAGTACCGGACTCCCCAATGAGCAGTTCTTC; j_gene: TRBJ2-1; d_gene: NA; abundance: NA; v_gene: TRBV20-1
CDR3aa: CASSQGVLTDTQYF; CDR3nt: TGTGCCAGCTCTCAAGGGGTCCTCACAGATACGCAGTATTTT; j_gene: TRBJ2-3; d_gene: NA; abundance: once; v_gene: TRBV11-1
CDR3aa: CASSFGQAIPYNEQFF; CDR3nt: TGTGCCAGCAGTTTTGGACAGGCCATTCCCTACAATGAGCAGTTCTTC; j_gene: TRBJ2-1; d_gene: TRBD1; abundance: NA; v_gene: TRBV27
CDR3aa: CASSPTTGHWETQYF; CDR3nt: TGTGCCAGCAGCCCTACGACAGGGCATTGGGAGACCCAGTACTTC; j_gene: TRBJ2-5; d_gene: TRBD1; abundance: once; v_gene: TRBV28
CDR3aa: CASSFGEGLTYEQYF; CDR3nt: TGTGCCAGCAGTTTTGGGGAGGGCCTCACCTACGAGCAGTACTTC; j_gene: TRBJ2-7; d_gene: TRBD2; abundance: once; v_gene: TRBV6-5
CDR3aa: CASSDASSGSYNEQFF; CDR3nt: TGTGCCAGCAGCGACGCCTCTAGCGGGTCCTACAATGAGCAGTTCTTC; j_gene: TRBJ2-1; d_gene: TRBD2; abundance: NA; v_gene: TRBV9